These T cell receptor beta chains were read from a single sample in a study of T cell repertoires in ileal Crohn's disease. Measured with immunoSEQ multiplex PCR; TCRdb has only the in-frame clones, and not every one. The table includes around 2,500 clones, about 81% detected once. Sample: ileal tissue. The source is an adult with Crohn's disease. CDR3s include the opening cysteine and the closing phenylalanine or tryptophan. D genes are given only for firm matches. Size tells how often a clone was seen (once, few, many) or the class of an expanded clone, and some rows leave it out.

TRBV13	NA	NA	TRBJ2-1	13	CASSLLRYNEQFF	TGTGCCAGCAGCTTATTGAGGTACAATGAGCAGTTCTTC
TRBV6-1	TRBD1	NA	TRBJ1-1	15	CASRDRGGVRTEAFF	TGTGCCAGCAGAGACAGGGGAGGAGTGCGGACTGAAGCTTTCTTT
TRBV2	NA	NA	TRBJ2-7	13	CASSDSLLGGQYF	TGTGCCAGCAGTGATAGTCTCCTCGGCGGGCAGTACTTC
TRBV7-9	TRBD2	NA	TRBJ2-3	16	CASSLRLAGGGDTQYF	TGTGCCAGCAGCTTAAGGCTAGCGGGAGGCGGGGATACGCAGTATTTT
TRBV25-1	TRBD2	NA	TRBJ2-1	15	CASQSRSGPYNEQFF	TGTGCCAGCCAAAGTCGTAGCGGGCCCTACAATGAGCAGTTCTTC
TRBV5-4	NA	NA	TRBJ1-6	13	CASSLVLESPLHF	TGTGCCAGCAGCTTGGTCCTAGAGTCACCCCTCCACTTT
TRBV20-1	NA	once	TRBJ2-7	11	CSASREYEQYF	TGCAGTGCTAGTAGGGAGTACGAGCAGTACTTC
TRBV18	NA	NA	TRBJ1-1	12	CASSQTGDEAFF	TGTGCCAGCTCACAGACAGGAGATGAAGCTTTCTTT
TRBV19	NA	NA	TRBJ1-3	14	CASIHWSSGNTIYF	TGTGCCAGCATTCATTGGAGCTCTGGAAACACCATATATTTT
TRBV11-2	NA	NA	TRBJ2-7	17	CASSLEAGSSPSYEQYF	TGTGCCAGCAGCTTAGAGGCCGGGAGTAGTCCCTCCTACGAGCAGTACTTC
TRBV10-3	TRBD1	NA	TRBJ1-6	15	CAISEGQEGNSPLHF	TGTGCCATCAGTGAGGGACAGGAAGGTAATTCACCCCTCCACTTT
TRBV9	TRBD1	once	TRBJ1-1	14	CASSTRQGDTEAFF	TGTGCCAGCAGCACCAGACAGGGGGACACTGAAGCTTTCTTT
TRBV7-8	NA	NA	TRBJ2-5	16	CASSNWDSRDQETQYF	TGTGCCAGCAGCAACTGGGACTCTCGCGACCAAGAGACCCAGTACTTC
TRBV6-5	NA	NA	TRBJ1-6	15	CASSYGGSSTSPLHF	TGTGCCAGCAGTTACGGAGGGAGTAGCACTTCACCCCTCCACTTT
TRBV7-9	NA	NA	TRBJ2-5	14	CASSLAGGQETQYF	TGTGCCAGCAGCTTAGCCGGGGGCCAAGAGACCCAGTACTTC
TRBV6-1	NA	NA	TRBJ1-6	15	CASSDQTWGDSPLHF	TGTGCCAGCAGTGACCAGACATGGGGCGATTCACCCCTCCACTTT
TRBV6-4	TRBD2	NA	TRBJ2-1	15	CASSERTSGSNEQFF	TGTGCCAGCAGTGAGAGGACTAGCGGGAGCAATGAGCAGTTCTTC
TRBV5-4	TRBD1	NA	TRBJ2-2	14	CASSLGQGTGELFF	TGTGCCAGCAGCTTGGGACAGGGGACCGGGGAGCTGTTTTTT
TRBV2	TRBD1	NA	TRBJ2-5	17	CASRPGTGARGWETQYF	TGTGCCAGCAGACCCGGGACAGGGGCGAGGGGCTGGGAGACCCAGTACTTC
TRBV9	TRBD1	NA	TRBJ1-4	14	CASSPGTGEEKLFF	TGTGCCAGCAGCCCAGGGACAGGGGAGGAAAAACTGTTTTTT
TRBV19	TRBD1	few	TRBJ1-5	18	CASRPMDRGRHSNQPQHF	TGTGCCAGTAGACCGATGGACAGGGGACGGCATAGCAATCAGCCCCAGCATTTT
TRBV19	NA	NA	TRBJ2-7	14	CASSIDGQPYEQYF	TGTGCCAGTAGTATTGACGGACAGCCCTACGAGCAGTACTTC
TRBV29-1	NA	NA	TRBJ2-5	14	CSVVETRGQETQYF	TGCAGCGTTGTTGAGACTAGGGGACAAGAGACCCAGTACTTC
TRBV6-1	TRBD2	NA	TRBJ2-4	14	CASAGDLAKNIQYF	TGTGCCAGCGCGGGAGACTTAGCCAAAAACATTCAGTACTTC
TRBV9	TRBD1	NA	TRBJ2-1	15	CASSFRQGFGDEQFF	TGTGCCAGCAGCTTCCGACAGGGGTTTGGCGATGAGCAGTTCTTC
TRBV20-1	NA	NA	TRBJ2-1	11	CSARDFPGQFF	TGCAGTGCTAGAGACTTCCCAGGGCAGTTCTTC
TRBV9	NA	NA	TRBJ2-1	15	CASSPPPSSYNEQFF	TGTGCCAGCAGCCCACCCCCGAGCTCCTACAATGAGCAGTTCTTC
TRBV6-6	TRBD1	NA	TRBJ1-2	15	CASSFPDRGWFGYTF	TGTGCCAGCAGTTTCCCAGACAGGGGATGGTTCGGCTACACCTTC
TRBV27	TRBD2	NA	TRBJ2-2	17	CASSFQTSGEGTGELFF	TGTGCCAGCAGTTTCCAAACTAGCGGGGAGGGTACCGGGGAGCTGTTTTTT
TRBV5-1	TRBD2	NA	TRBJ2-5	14	CATGLAGIQETQYF	TGCGCCACCGGACTAGCGGGAATCCAAGAGACCCAGTACTTC
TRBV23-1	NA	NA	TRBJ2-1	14	CASSQSGRGNEQFF	TGCGCCAGCAGTCAATCAGGTAGGGGCAATGAGCAGTTCTTC
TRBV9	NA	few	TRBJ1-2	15	CASSVAGEFNYGYTF	TGTGCCAGCAGCGTAGCGGGGGAATTCAACTATGGCTACACCTTC